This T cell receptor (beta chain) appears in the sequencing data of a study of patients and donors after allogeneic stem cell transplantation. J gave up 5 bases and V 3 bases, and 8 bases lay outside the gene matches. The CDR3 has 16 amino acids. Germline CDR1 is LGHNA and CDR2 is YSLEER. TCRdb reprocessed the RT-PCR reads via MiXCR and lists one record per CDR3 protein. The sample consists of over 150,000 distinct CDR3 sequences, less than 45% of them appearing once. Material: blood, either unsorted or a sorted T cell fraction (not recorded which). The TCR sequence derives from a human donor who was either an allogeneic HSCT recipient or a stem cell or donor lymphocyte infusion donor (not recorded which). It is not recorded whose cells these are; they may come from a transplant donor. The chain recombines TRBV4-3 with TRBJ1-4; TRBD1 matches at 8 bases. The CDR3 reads CASSQNGQGRNEKLFF. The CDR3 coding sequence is TGCGCCAGCAGCCAGAATGGACAGGGAAGGAATGAAAAACTGTTTTTT.